Presented here are 21 T cell receptor beta chains from one specimen sequenced in a study of T cell responses to AZD1222 COVID-19 vaccine. This table comes from immunoSEQ multiplex PCR, and its TCRdb copy is limited to in-frame clones, with some not included. This table holds 150,000 to 200,000 clones, 85% to 90% found once. Sequenced material: peripheral blood, taken on day 0 of AZD1222 vaccination. The receptors shown here come from an adult in good health.

This clone was observed a handful of times. The J gene is TRBJ2-7, the V gene TRBV6-1; D might be TRBD2 (7 bases). Trimming took off 2 bases at V and 0 bases at J, with 8 bases between the two ends. Germline CDR1 and CDR2: MNHNS and SASEGT. The CDR3 has 14 residues. CDR3 coding DNA: TGTGCCAGCAGTGAAAGGGGGGGCTCCTACGAGCAGTACGTC. It specifies CASSERGGSYEQYV.

The V call is TRBV2, the J call TRBJ2-2, with 7 bases aligning to TRBD1. This CDR3 is built from 14 residues. Germline trimming cut 7 bases from V and 2 bases from J; bases unmatched to any gene: 4. Germline values: CDR1 SNHLY, CDR2 FYNNEI. The CDR3 nucleotides are TGTGCCAGCAAAGACAGGGTAAACACCGGGGAGCTGTTTTTT. As protein: CASKDRVNTGELFF.

A few counts support this clone. V usage is TRBV7-2 and J usage is TRBJ2-1; D unresolved. The CDR3 runs to 10 residues. Germline CDR1 SGHTA, CDR2 FQGNSA. The V and J ends lost 0 bases and 13 bases respectively, with 4 bases between them. The CDR3 sequence is CASSLAAQFF. The CDR3 DNA sequence: TGTGCCAGCAGCTTAGCAGCCCAGTTCTTC.

The chain links TRBV27 to TRBJ1-6; TRBD1 might be the D (5 bases). The V and J ends lost 4 bases and 6 bases respectively, with 7 bases between them. Germline values: CDR1 MNHEY, CDR2 SMNVEV (reference sequence). CDR3 size: 13 residues. The CDR3 loop reads CASSWGGNSPLHF. DNA for the CDR3: TGTGCCAGCAGTTGGGGGGGTAATTCACCCCTCCACTTT.

The chain carries TRBV7-2 and TRBJ2-7; maybe TRBD1 (6 bases). The CDR3 totals 17 residues. The germline gives CDR1 SGHTA, CDR2 FQGNSA. V was cut by 5 bases and J by 0 bases, with 20 bases left in between. The CDR3 loop is CASSASGTLLSSYEQYV. The CDR3 nucleotides are TGTGCCAGCAGCGCATCCGGGACACTGTTAAGCTCCTACGAGCAGTACGTC.

This clone was picked up one time. The rearrangement links TRBV19 to TRBJ2-6; 8 bases are shared with TRBD1. The CDR3 has 16 residues. The V gene's germline CDR1 is LNHDA and CDR2 SQIVND (reference sequence). Trimming removed 6 bases from V and 0 bases from J; junction bases left unmatched: 4. CDR3 DNA: TGTGCCAGTAGAGGACAGGGCTTCTCTGGGGCCAACGTCCTGACTTTC. Translated, it gives CASRGQGFSGANVLTF. Based on the CDR3 plus reference TRBV19 and TRBJ2-6, the full variable domain is DGGITQSPKYLFRKEGQNVTLSCEQNLNHDAMYWYRQDPGQGLRLIYYSQIVNDFQKGDIAEGYSVSREKKESFPLTVTSAQKNPTAFYLCASRGQGFSGANVLTFGAGSRLTVL.

The rearrangement links TRBV6-5 to TRBJ2-3; maybe TRBD1 (6 bases). The CDR3 sequence is 14 residues long. V gave up 7 bases and J gave up 6 bases, with 17 bases separating them. CDR1 MNHEY and CDR2 SVGAGI come from the germline V gene. CDR3 region: CASKYGTLTDTQYF. The DNA for the CDR3 is TGTGCCAGCAAATACGGGACATTAACTGATACGCAGTATTTT.

The J gene is TRBJ2-3, the V gene TRBV5-4; 11 bases fit TRBD2. This CDR3 has 15 residues. From germline, CDR1 is SGHNT and CDR2 YYREEE (reference sequence). V trimming: 0 bases; J trimming: 9 bases; junction bases outside the gene matches: 6. This CDR3 reads CASSLEGSGGVTQYF. The CDR3 nucleotides read TGTGCCAGCAGCTTGGAGGGTAGCGGGGGGGTGACGCAGTATTTT.

The chain has TRBV12-5 and TRBJ1-2; 9 bases are a match to TRBD1. Germline V lookup: CDR1 LGHNT, CDR2 FRNRAP. Trimming took 5 bases from V and 7 from J; bases not matched to a gene: 5. This CDR3 has 13 residues. CDR3 protein: CASGPATGGGYTF. CDR3 nucleotides: TGTGCTAGTGGTCCCGCGACAGGGGGTGGCTACACCTTC.

This clone was seen a single time. The chain is built from TRBV5-4 and TRBJ1-2; the match to TRBD1 covers 11 bases. Germline CDR1 reads SGHNT; CDR2 reads YYREEE (reference sequence). This CDR3 is 16 amino acids long. V dropped 0 bases and J dropped 7; count of bases not matched to a gene: 8. For the CDR3, the DNA is TGTGCCAGCAGCTTGGATAGGACAGGGGGCGTCGCTGGCTACACCTTC. This encodes CASSLDRTGGVAGYTF.

The chain links TRBV5-1 to TRBJ2-5; D is possibly TRBD2 (6 bases). The V gene lost 4 bases and the J gene lost 2 bases, with 12 bases spanning the gap. The germline gives CDR1 SGHRS, CDR2 YFSETQ. The CDR3 loop spans 14 amino acids. The CDR3 sequence: CASSVLGTQETQYF. The CDR3 DNA is TGCGCCAGCAGCGTTTTGGGGACTCAAGAGACCCAGTACTTC.

The chain links TRBV9 to TRBJ1-4; D is unclear. This CDR3 region has 14 residues. Trimming stripped 1 base from V and 4 bases from J, with 8 bases between. Germline CDR1 SGDLS, CDR2 YYNGEE. DNA for the CDR3: TGTGCCAGCAGCGTACTACAGAATAATGAAAAACTGTTTTTT. It translates to CASSVLQNNEKLFF.

The J gene is TRBJ1-3, the V gene TRBV5-6, with D possibly TRBD1 on 5 matching bases. V shed 3 bases and J shed 0 bases, with 13 bases lying between them. This CDR3 has 16 amino acids. CDR1 is SGHDT and CDR2 is YYEEEE in the germline V gene. CDR3 in amino acids: CASSWGRLDSGNTIYF. The CDR3 DNA sequence: TGTGCCAGCAGCTGGGGACGGTTAGACTCTGGAAACACCATATATTTT. Using reference TRBV5-6 and TRBJ1-3 for the parts outside the CDR3, the full variable domain is DAGVTQSPTHLIKTRGQQVTLRCSPKSGHDTVSWYQQALGQGPQFIFQYYEEEERQRGNFPDRFSGHQFPNYSSELNVNALLLGDSALYLCASSWGRLDSGNTIYFGEGSWLTVV.

This chain uses TRBV11-2 with TRBJ1-2; 7 nucleotides line up with TRBD1. V was clipped by 4 bases and J by 3 bases; unmatched bases: 11. Germline assignment: CDR1 SGHAT and CDR2 FQNNGV. This CDR3 is built from 16 residues. The CDR3, as DNA: TGTGCCAGCAGCTCCCTTCTCCGACAGGGCGACTATGGCTACACCTTC. It yields the protein CASSSLLRQGDYGYTF.

The chain has TRBV6-5 and TRBJ2-2; D unclear. Germline CDR1 reads MNHEY; CDR2 reads SVGAGI. With 8 bases removed from V and 5 bases from J, the gap between germline ends came to 12 bases. This CDR3 is built from 13 residues. CDR3 amino acids: CASELTETGELFF. In DNA form, the CDR3 reads TGTGCCAGCGAGCTAACAGAAACCGGGGAGCTGTTTTTT.

CDR3 amino acids: CASSLGTDGNTIYF. The CDR3 coding sequence is TGCGCCAGCAGCTTAGGGACAGATGGAAACACCATATATTTT. The V and J genes are TRBV5-1 and TRBJ1-3; 7 nucleotides align to TRBD1. The V segment lost 2 bases and the J segment 3 bases; nucleotides outside the gene matches: 2. The CDR3 loop spans 14 amino acids. The germline V gene has CDR1 SGHRS and CDR2 YFSETQ.

Concerning this clone itself: The same CDR3 can be traced to other DNA sequences in this sample. The V gene is TRBV3-1 (or the pseudogene TRBV3-2), the J gene TRBJ2-3; D is unresolved. Trimming took off 1 base at V and 6 bases at J, with 8 bases between the two ends. Germline V gene data show CDR1 as LGHDT and CDR2 as YNNKEL (reference sequence). This CDR3 spans 13 amino acids. The CDR3 DNA reads TGTGCCAGCAGCCAAGTCAGTACGGATACGCAGTATTTT. Amino acid sequence: CASSQVSTDTQYF.

The rearrangement joins TRBV5-1 to TRBJ1-3; D unresolved. This CDR3 has 14 residues. CDR1 is SGHRS and CDR2 is YFSETQ in the germline V gene. With 4 bases removed from V and 0 bases from J, the gap between germline ends came to 8 bases. CDR3 sequence (DNA): TGCGCCAGCAGCCCGGACGTCTCTGGAAACACCATATATTTT. Its protein product is CASSPDVSGNTIYF.

The gene calls are TRBV27 and TRBJ1-6; a possible D gene is TRBD1 (6 bases). Deletions cut 2 bases from V and 7 bases from J, with 18 bases between. From germline, CDR1 is MNHEY and CDR2 SMNVEV (reference sequence). The CDR3 has 17 residues. CDR3 sequence: CASSLVSVPGGNSPLHF. In DNA form, the CDR3 reads TGTGCCAGCAGTTTAGTCTCGGTCCCCGGGGGCAATTCACCCCTCCACTTT.

The chain is built from TRBV5-5 and TRBJ2-7; the D gene is possibly TRBD1 (6 bases). Germline V CDR1 and CDR2: SGHKS, YYEKEE (reference sequence). The CDR3 is 15 amino acids. V was cut by 4 bases and J by 0 bases, with 14 bases left in between. The CDR3 nucleotides are TGTGCCAGCAGCCGGACAGCCAATCCCTCCTACGAGCAGTACGTC. This codes for CASSRTANPSYEQYV.

V is TRBV7-9 and J is TRBJ2-2; 16 bases fit TRBD2. V was pared by 4 bases and J by 3 bases, with 5 bases of the junction left unmatched. This CDR3 is built from 18 residues. Germline V CDR1 and CDR2: SEHNR, FQNEAQ (reference sequence). The CDR3, as DNA: TGTGCCAGCAGCTACGGGACTAGCGGGGGGGTTTACACCGGGGAGCTGTTTTTT. Residues: CASSYGTSGGVYTGELFF.